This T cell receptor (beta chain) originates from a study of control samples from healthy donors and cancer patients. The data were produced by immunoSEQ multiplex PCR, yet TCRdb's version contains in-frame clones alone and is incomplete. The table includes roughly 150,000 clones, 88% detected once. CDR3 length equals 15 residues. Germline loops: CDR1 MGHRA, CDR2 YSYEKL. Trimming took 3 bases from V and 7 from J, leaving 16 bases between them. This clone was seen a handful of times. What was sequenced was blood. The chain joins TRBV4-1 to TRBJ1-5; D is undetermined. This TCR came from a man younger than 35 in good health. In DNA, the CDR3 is TGCGCCAGCAGCCATGCAGGAACCGATGGGCAGCCCCAGCATTTT. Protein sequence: CASSHAGTDGQPQHF.